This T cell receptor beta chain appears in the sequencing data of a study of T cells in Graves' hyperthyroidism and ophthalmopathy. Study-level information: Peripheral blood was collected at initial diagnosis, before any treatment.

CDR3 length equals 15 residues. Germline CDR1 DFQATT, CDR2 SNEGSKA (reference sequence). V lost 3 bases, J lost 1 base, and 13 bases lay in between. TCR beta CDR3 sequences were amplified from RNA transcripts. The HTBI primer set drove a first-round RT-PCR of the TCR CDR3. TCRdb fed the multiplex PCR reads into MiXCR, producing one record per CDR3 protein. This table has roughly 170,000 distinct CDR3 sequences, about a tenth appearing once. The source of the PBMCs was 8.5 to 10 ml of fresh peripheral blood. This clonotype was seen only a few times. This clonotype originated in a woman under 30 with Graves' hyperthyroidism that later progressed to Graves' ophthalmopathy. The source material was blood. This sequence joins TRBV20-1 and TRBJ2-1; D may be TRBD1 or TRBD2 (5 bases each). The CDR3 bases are TGCAGTGCTAGGCAAGGGACGGAATCCTACAATGAGCAGTTCTTC. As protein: CSARQGTESYNEQFF.